The next 20 T cell receptor beta chains were all read from a single sample in a study of T cells after posttransplantation cyclophosphamide. The protocol was immunoSEQ multiplex PCR, while the TCRdb copy is restricted to in-frame clones and leaves out a portion. The table lists over 30,000 clones, with no singletons. Sequencing was performed on PBMCs. These receptors were collected from a girl under 18 in good health, CMV-negative, and a related stem cell transplant donor.

This clone was observed a handful of times. The chain is built from TRBV6-4 and TRBJ2-3, with TRBD2 identical over 8 bases. This CDR3 is 16 amino acids long. The V segment lost 0 bases and the J segment 1 base; nucleotides outside the gene matches: 3. Germline V gene sequence: CDR1 MRHNA, CDR2 SNTAGT. The CDR3 protein is CASSDSISGGTDTQYF. The DNA for the CDR3 is TGTGCCAGCAGTGACTCTATTAGCGGGGGCACAGATACGCAGTATTTT.

This clone has a handful of counts. The chain couples TRBV29-1 to TRBJ2-1; D may be TRBD1 (7 bases). The germline V and J ends were trimmed by 7 bases and 10 bases, with 20 bases remaining between them. There are 13 residues in the CDR3. Germline CDR1 and CDR2: SQVTM and ANQGSEA. The CDR3 loop reads CSGGTDFTPEQFF. CDR3 DNA sequence: TGCAGCGGCGGGACAGACTTCACCCCCGAGCAGTTCTTC.

V gene TRBV2 combines with J gene TRBJ2-5; the match to TRBD1 covers 7 bases. Trimming at V came to 6 bases and at J to 7 bases, leaving 5 bases not matched to a gene. The CDR3 loop spans 12 amino acids. Per germline, CDR1 SNHLY and CDR2 FYNNEI. This CDR3 reads CASSEGAGTQYF. The CDR3 bases are TGTGCCAGCAGCGAGGGGGCTGGGACCCAGTACTTC.

This clone was found many times. V and J are TRBV28 and TRBJ2-7; no reliable D call. Germline V gives CDR1 MDHEN, CDR2 SYDVKM. V lost 7 bases and J 5 bases, leaving 15 bases between the germline ends. The CDR3 contains 13 residues. The CDR3 DNA reads TGTGCCAGCATCGCGGCCGTGCCGGACGAGCAGTACTTC. Translation gives CASIAAVPDEQYF.

This clone was seen at least ten times. This chain links TRBV6-5 with TRBJ2-1, with D perhaps TRBD2 (7 bases). The germline gives CDR1 MNHEY, CDR2 SVGAGI. This CDR3 is built from 14 residues. The V and J ends lost 3 bases and 6 bases respectively, with 12 bases between them. The CDR3 bases are TGTGCCAGCAGTTATGCGCGGGGGCCCAATGAGCAGTTCTTC. Residues: CASSYARGPNEQFF.

This clone came up many times. The chain joins TRBV11-2 to TRBJ1-4; the D gene is possibly TRBD1 (5 bases). CDR1 is SGHAT and CDR2 is FQNNGV in the germline V gene. The V gene lost 4 bases and the J gene lost 7 bases, with 19 bases spanning the gap. CDR3 length: 16 residues. In DNA, the CDR3 is TGTGCCAGCAGCTCAAGTCGGGGGGTTGACACTGAAAAACTGTTTTTT. Its translation: CASSSSRGVDTEKLFF.

This chain links TRBV7-2 with TRBJ2-1; 11 nucleotides line up with TRBD2. The J segment lost 0 bases and the V segment lost 0 bases, leaving 4 bases of the junction unmatched. This CDR3 is 18 amino acids long. Germline CDR1 is SGHTA and CDR2 is FQGNSA. The CDR3 nucleotides are TGTGCCAGCAGCTTAGCTACTAGCGGGAGTTTCTCCTACAATGAGCAGTTCTTC. Translation gives CASSLATSGSFSYNEQFF.

This clone was seen many times. The chain combines TRBV19 with TRBJ2-7, with 13 bases lining up with TRBD2. This CDR3 spans 15 amino acids. With 7 bases clipped from V and 3 bases from J, the junction kept 6 bases outside the gene matches. Per the germline V gene, CDR1 is LNHDA and CDR2 is SQIVND (reference sequence). The CDR3 loop reads CASIGWTSGSYEQYF. The DNA of the CDR3 is TGTGCCAGTATTGGTTGGACTAGCGGGAGCTACGAGCAGTACTTC.

In its sample, this clone was seen many times. The CDR3 bases are TGTGCCAGCAGTTTGCGGGGGCATGCTTTCTTT. Translated: CASSLRGHAFF. The genes are TRBV28 and TRBJ1-1; maybe TRBD1 (6 bases). CDR3 size: 11 residues. V was trimmed by 3 bases and J by 11 bases, leaving 10 bases between them. Germline assignment: CDR1 MDHEN and CDR2 SYDVKM. Full variable domain (remainder filled in from reference TRBV28 and TRBJ1-1): DVKVTQSSRYLVKRTGEKVFLECVQDMDHENMFWYRQDPGLGLRLIYFSYDVKMKEKGDIPEGYSVSREKKERFSLILESASTNQTSMYLCASSLRGHAFFGQGTRLTVV.

This clone was picked up many times. DNA for the CDR3: TGTGCCAGCAGCTCGACAGGGGGCGTAGAGACTGAAGCTTTCTTT. Its protein product is CASSSTGGVETEAFF. This chain joins TRBV7-3 and TRBJ1-1, with 10 bases aligning to TRBD1. This CDR3 is 15 amino acids long. Germline CDR1 and CDR2: SGHTA and FQGTGA. The V segment lost 4 bases and the J segment 5 bases; nucleotides outside the gene matches: 7.

This clone has a count of ten or more. The rearrangement joins TRBV10-1 to TRBJ2-1, with no clear D. The CDR3 contains 12 residues. Germline V gene lookup returns CDR1 WNHNN and CDR2 SYGVQD (reference sequence). V dropped 3 bases and J dropped 7 bases, with 7 bases sitting between them. The CDR3 sequence: CASSDSGNEQFF. CDR3 sequence (DNA): TGCGCCAGCAGTGATTCCGGGAATGAGCAGTTCTTC.

This clone was detected many times. J is TRBJ2-7 and V is TRBV10-3, with 9 bases aligning to TRBD1. The CDR3 loop spans 16 amino acids. V lost 7 bases, J lost 0 bases, and 10 bases stayed unmatched. Germline assignment: CDR1 ENHRY and CDR2 SYGVKD. CDR3 nucleotides: TGTGCCATCACACCCTCCCGGGGACAGGGCTCCTACGAGCAGTACTTC. Its protein product is CAITPSRGQGSYEQYF.

This clone came up a few times. The chain links TRBV5-1 to TRBJ1-6; D possibly corresponds to TRBD1 (5 bases). The CDR3 contains 16 residues. Germline CDR1 and CDR2: SGHRS and YFSETQ. Trimming removed 0 bases from V and 6 bases from J, with 13 bases in between. The CDR3 spells CASSLGGVLGNSPLHF. In nucleotides, the CDR3 is TGCGCCAGCAGCTTGGGGGGGGTGCTGGGTAATTCACCCCTCCACTTT.

This clone showed up just a few times. The chain combines TRBV6-1 with TRBJ1-2; D call uncertain. Germline CDR1 and CDR2: MNHNS and SASEGT. V was clipped by 4 bases and J by 4 bases, with 10 bases between them. The CDR3 has 13 residues. CDR3 loop: CASSALEAYGYTF. Here the CDR3 DNA reads TGTGCCAGCAGTGCCTTGGAGGCCTATGGCTACACCTTC.

This clone was counted at least ten times. The DNA for the CDR3 is TGTGCCAGCAGCTCCACAGGGGATGAAGCTTTCTTT. Encoded protein: CASSSTGDEAFF. This chain connects TRBV7-9 to TRBJ1-1; TRBD1 agrees at 7 bases. Germline CDR1 and CDR2: SEHNR and FQNEAQ (reference sequence). This CDR3 spans 12 amino acids. Trimming took 4 bases from V and 7 from J; bases not matched to a gene: 3. Full variable domain (remainder filled in from reference TRBV7-9 and TRBJ1-1): DTGVSQNPRHKITKRGQNVTFRCDPISEHNRLYWYRQTLGQGPEFLTYFQNEAQLEKSRLLSDRFSAERPKGSFSTLEIQRTEQGDSAMYLCASSSTGDEAFFGQGTRLTVV.

This clone was seen only a few times. The chain carries TRBV9 and TRBJ2-3; 11 positions match TRBD2. The CDR3 has 16 amino acids. V was clipped by 3 bases and J by 5 bases; unmatched bases: 8. Germline V lookup: CDR1 SGDLS, CDR2 YYNGEE. CDR3 protein: CASSASSGGAGDTQYF. In DNA form, the CDR3 reads TGTGCCAGCAGCGCTAGTAGCGGGGGGGCGGGAGATACGCAGTATTTT. Full variable domain (remainder filled in from reference TRBV9 and TRBJ2-3): DSGVTQTPKHLITATGQRVTLRCSPRSGDLSVYWYQQSLDQGLQFLIQYYNGEERAKGNILERFSAQQFPDLHSELNLSSLELGDSALYFCASSASSGGAGDTQYFGPGTRLTVL.

The chain joins TRBV30 to TRBJ2-1; possibly TRBD1 for D (5 bases). The CDR3 has 16 amino acids. V was cut by 2 bases and J by 0 bases, with 14 bases left in between. The germline gives CDR1 GTSNPN, CDR2 SVGIG (reference sequence). CDR3 sequence: CAWSRGRTSSYNEQFF. The CDR3 DNA is TGTGCCTGGAGTCGCGGCAGGACAAGCTCCTACAATGAGCAGTTCTTC.

This clone appeared many times. The chain has TRBV7-2 and TRBJ1-5; 10 positions match TRBD1. After removal of 7 bases from V and 5 bases from J, the junction contained 8 bases not matched to a gene. CDR1 SGHTA and CDR2 FQGNSA come from the germline V gene. The CDR3 has 15 amino acids. CDR3 amino acids: CASTRRQGADQPQHF. CDR3 sequence (DNA): TGTGCCAGCACCCGAAGACAGGGGGCTGATCAGCCCCAGCATTTT. Using reference TRBV7-2 and TRBJ1-5 for the parts outside the CDR3, the full variable domain is GAGVSQSPSNKVTEKGKDVELRCDPISGHTALYWYRQSLGQGLEFLIYFQGNSAPDKSGLPSDRFSAERTGGSVSTLTIQRTQQEDSAVYLCASTRRQGADQPQHFGDGTRLSIL.

This clone was detected ten times or more. The genes are TRBV6-1 and TRBJ1-3; 10 nucleotides line up with TRBD1. The germline V gene has CDR1 MNHNS and CDR2 SASEGT. The length of the CDR3 is 19 residues. The J segment lost 0 bases and the V segment lost 4 bases, leaving 12 bases of the junction unmatched. CDR3: CASSAARDRGFLSGNTIYF. CDR3 bases: TGTGCCAGCAGTGCTGCTAGGGACAGGGGATTCCTCTCTGGAAACACCATATATTTT.

The chain has TRBV25-1 and TRBJ1-5; D perhaps matches TRBD1 (5 bases). This CDR3 contains 15 residues. Germline loops: CDR1 MGHDK, CDR2 SYGVNS. V lost 2 bases and J 4 bases, leaving 12 bases between the germline ends. The CDR3 here is CASSETPGGNQPQHF. The DNA for the CDR3 is TGTGCCAGCAGTGAAACGCCCGGGGGGAATCAGCCCCAGCATTTT.